Following are 12 T cell receptor beta chains from one sample sequenced in a study of beta chain features in type 1 diabetes. Sequenced material consisted of expressed TCRB transcripts (all of the isolated RNA was reverse transcribed). Repertoires were generated with immunoSEQ multiplex PCR, while TCRdb's copy carries only in-frame clones and drops some. The sample lists 300,000 to 400,000 clones; roughly 12% were seen once. Sequenced input: naive CD4+ T cells from blood. The receptors come from a man between 18 and 29 years old in good health.

The V call is TRBV28, the J call TRBJ2-7, with D maybe TRBD2 (5 bases). CDR1 is MDHEN, CDR2 SYDVKM, per germline. The CDR3 totals 13 residues. V was trimmed by 2 bases and J by 3 bases, leaving 8 bases between them. The CDR3 DNA reads TGTGCCAGCAGTTTAGGAGGTTTCTACGAGCAGTACTTC. Encoded protein: CASSLGGFYEQYF.

The table lists this clone with a few counts. The CDR3 sequence is CASSRTSSYNEQFF. The CDR3 DNA reads as TGTGCCAGCAGCCGCACAAGCTCCTACAATGAGCAGTTCTTC. The genes are TRBV14 and TRBJ2-1; unclear D gene. The germline V gene has CDR1 SGHDN and CDR2 FVKESK. Between the trimmed V and J ends, which lost 4 bases and 0 bases, there was a span of 7 bases. The CDR3 is made up of 14 amino acids.

This clone was counted a few times. This chain joins TRBV19 and TRBJ2-7; TRBD2 might be the D (5 bases). V was trimmed by 0 bases and J by 3 bases, leaving 9 bases between them. This CDR3 has 14 residues. Germline V gene data show CDR1 as LNHDA and CDR2 as SQIVND (reference sequence). CDR3 region: CASSIDLRGYEQYF. CDR3 DNA: TGTGCCAGTAGTATAGATCTTCGGGGCTACGAGCAGTACTTC.

There are a few counts of this clone. J is TRBJ1-4 and V is TRBV9; TRBD1 matches 7 bases. After removal of 3 bases from V and 1 base from J, the junction contained 3 bases not matched to a gene. Germline V gene data show CDR1 as SGDLS and CDR2 as YYNGEE. This CDR3 contains 15 residues. Written as DNA, the CDR3 is TGTGCCAGCAGCGCCCGACAGGGAACTAATGAAAAACTGTTTTTT. Its translation: CASSARQGTNEKLFF.

The chain couples TRBV7-2 to TRBJ2-5; D ambiguous. Per the germline V gene, CDR1 is SGHTA and CDR2 is FQGNSA. V lost 5 bases and J 5 bases, leaving 18 bases between the germline ends. This CDR3 has 15 amino acids. CDR3: CASSRPPRSRETQYF. CDR3 nucleotides: TGTGCCAGCAGCAGGCCCCCGAGGTCTCGGGAGACCCAGTACTTC.

Only a few counts were recorded for this clone. This chain connects TRBV28 to TRBJ1-2, with TRBD1 matching 7 bases. Germline V gene sequence: CDR1 MDHEN, CDR2 SYDVKM. This CDR3 is 14 amino acids long. The V gene end was trimmed by 3 bases and the J gene end by 7 bases; junction bases not matched to a gene: 8. Written as DNA, the CDR3 is TGTGCCAGCAGTTTCAACAGGGGAAGTGGTGGCTACACCTTC. It specifies CASSFNRGSGGYTF.

V is TRBV4-1 and J is TRBJ2-5; 13 nucleotides align to TRBD2. Germline-derived CDR1 and CDR2 are MGHRA and YSYEKL. The CDR3 extends over 17 amino acids. Germline trimming cut 5 bases from V and 2 bases from J; bases unmatched to any gene: 8. This CDR3 is CASSAQTSGGKQETQYF. The DNA for the CDR3 is TGCGCCAGCAGCGCCCAGACTAGCGGGGGGAAACAAGAGACCCAGTACTTC.

The rearrangement joins TRBV2 to TRBJ2-5; 7 bases match TRBD1. V gave up 6 bases and J gave up 1 base; unmatched junction bases: 2. This CDR3 spans 13 amino acids. The germline V gene has CDR1 SNHLY and CDR2 FYNNEI. In DNA, the CDR3 is TGTGCCAGCAGAGGGGACAGCCAAGAGACCCAGTACTTC. Residues: CASRGDSQETQYF.

In its sample, this clone was seen many times. V is TRBV29-1 and J is TRBJ2-7; possibly TRBD2 for D (5 bases). CDR1 and CDR2 (germline): SQVTM, ANQGSEA. This CDR3 comprises 13 residues. Between the trimmed V and J ends, which lost 0 bases and 6 bases, there was a span of 12 bases. The CDR3 reads CSVEDTRAGEQYF. The CDR3 DNA follows: TGCAGCGTTGAAGATACGCGGGCGGGCGAGCAGTACTTC.

This clone occurred a few times. This rearrangement joins TRBV7-9 to TRBJ1-2, with D perhaps TRBD1 (5 bases). Germline V gives CDR1 SEHNR, CDR2 FQNEAQ (reference sequence). This CDR3 contains 17 residues. Trimming took 5 bases from V and 2 from J, leaving 21 bases between them. Here the CDR3 DNA reads TGTGCCAGCAGCACCTTCCCAAACTCCAGGGCGAACTATGGCTACACCTTC. Translated: CASSTFPNSRANYGYTF.

This chain connects TRBV29-1 to TRBJ2-7; 7 nucleotides match TRBD1. CDR1 is SQVTM, CDR2 ANQGSEA, per germline. Trimming removed 6 bases from V and 2 bases from J; junction bases left unmatched: 10. CDR3 length equals 14 residues. CDR3 nucleotide sequence: TGCAGCGTCTACCCTCGACAGGGAACCTACGAGCAGTACTTC. As protein: CSVYPRQGTYEQYF.

This clone has more than one count but fewer than ten. The J gene is TRBJ2-1, the V gene TRBV7-2; D may be TRBD1 (5 bases). The length of the CDR3 is 16 residues. The germline V gene encodes CDR1 SGHTA and CDR2 FQGNSA. V lost 1 base, J lost 0 bases, and 10 bases lay in between. The CDR3 nucleotides read TGTGCCAGCAGCTTAGATGGCAGGGCCTCCTACAATGAGCAGTTCTTC. This gives the protein CASSLDGRASYNEQFF.